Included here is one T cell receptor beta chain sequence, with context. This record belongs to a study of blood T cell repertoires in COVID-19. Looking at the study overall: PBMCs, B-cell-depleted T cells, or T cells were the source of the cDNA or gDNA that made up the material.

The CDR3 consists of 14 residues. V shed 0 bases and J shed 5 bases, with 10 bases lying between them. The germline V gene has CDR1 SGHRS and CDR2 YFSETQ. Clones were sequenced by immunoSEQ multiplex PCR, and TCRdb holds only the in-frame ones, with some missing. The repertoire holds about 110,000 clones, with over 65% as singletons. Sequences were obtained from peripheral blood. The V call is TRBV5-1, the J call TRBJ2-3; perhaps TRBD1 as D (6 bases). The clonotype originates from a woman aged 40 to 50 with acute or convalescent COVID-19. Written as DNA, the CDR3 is TGCGCCAGCAGCTTGGTTACAGGGAAAGATACGCAGTATTTT. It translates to CASSLVTGKDTQYF.